This is a list of T cell receptor beta chains from one sample in a study of blood T cell repertoires in COVID-19. Data came from immunoSEQ multiplex PCR; TCRdb stores just in-frame clones and leaves some out. The sample includes about 190,000 clones, roughly four fifths of them seen just once. Sequencing used peripheral blood. The receptor source for this set is a woman aged 45-60 years with acute or convalescent COVID-19. Both conserved end residues are part of each CDR3. The D gene is left open where the match is weak. Where a row states a size, it is once, few, many or the class of an expanded clone; other rows omit it.

TRBJ2-3	TRBV27	TRBD1	-	CASSPLSLRDRGVDTQYF	TGTGCCAGCAGTCCTTTGAGCCTCCGGGACAGGGGAGTAGATACGCAGTATTTT
TRBJ2-7	TRBV27	TRBD1	-	CASSFPESGIGTGQQVYEQYF	TGTGCCAGCAGTTTCCCTGAGTCGGGGATTGGCACGGGACAGCAAGTCTACGAGCAGTACTTC
TRBJ1-1	TRBV5-6	-	-	CASSLVGTEAFF	TGTGCCAGCAGCTTGGTCGGCACTGAAGCTTTCTTT
TRBJ1-4	TRBV5-3	-	-	CARSLLSTTNEKLFF	TGTGCCAGAAGCTTGTTATCTACAACTAATGAAAAACTGTTTTTT
TRBJ1-3	TRBV20-1	-	-	CSASEGGPSGNTIYF	TGCAGTGCTAGTGAGGGGGGGCCCTCTGGAAACACCATATATTTT
TRBJ2-3	TRBV24-1	-	-	CATSDGGETDTQYF	TGTGCCACCAGTGACGGAGGCGAGACAGATACGCAGTATTTT
TRBJ1-2	TRBV6-5	-	-	CASSPRVWDGYTF	TGTGCCAGCAGCCCGAGGGTTTGGGATGGCTACACCTTC
TRBJ2-1	TRBV5-4	TRBD1	-	CASSPGTGGYNEQFF	TGTGCCAGCAGTCCCGGGACAGGGGGCTACAATGAGCAGTTCTTC
TRBJ2-1	TRBV2	TRBD1	-	CASSARTGAYNEQFF	TGTGCCAGCAGTGCGAGGACAGGAGCATACAATGAGCAGTTCTTC
TRBJ2-7	TRBV30	TRBD1	-	CAWSSTGGGDEQYF	TGTGCCTGGAGTTCGACAGGGGGAGGGGACGAGCAGTACTTC
TRBJ1-1	TRBV12-3/TRBV12-4	-	few	CASRLTALTEAFF	TGTGCCAGCAGGTTGACAGCCCTCACTGAAGCTTTCTTT